The 11 T cell receptor beta chains reported below all come from one sample, sequenced in a study of human T cells and chemical hapten exposure. Time point denoted: patch test 2, 6 weeks after DPC sensitization. The treatment: therapeutic diphenylcyclopropenone sensitization with weekly scalp DPC. Each CDR3 protein is one row after TCRdb ran MiXCR on the RACE reads. The sample lists around 130,000 distinct CDR3 sequences, about 12% occurring once. The material was whole blood, obtained in connection with sensitization to the hapten diphenylcyclopropenone (DPC). The receptors were gathered from a woman in her forties or fifties with alopecia areata. Some clones in this sample may be carry-over from other donors' samples.

The table lists this clonotype with a few counts. The rearrangement joins TRBV7-2 to TRBJ2-7, with TRBD1 matching over 10 bases. The CDR3 contains 14 residues. V lost 3 bases to trimming and J lost 2 bases; unmatched junction nucleotides: 1. Germline CDR1 is SGHTA and CDR2 is FQGNSA. The CDR3 nucleotides are TGTGCCAGCAGCTTGACAGGGGGCGCCTACGAGCAGTACTTC. Translated, it gives CASSLTGGAYEQYF.

The chain is built from TRBV5-6 and TRBJ1-6; 7 bases align to TRBD1. The J segment lost 7 bases and the V segment lost 2 bases, leaving 6 bases of the junction unmatched. The CDR3 spans 15 residues. In germline, CDR1 is SGHDT, CDR2 YYEEEE. The DNA for the CDR3 is TGTGCCAGCAGCTTTCCGGGACAGACAAATTCACCCCTCCACTTT. It translates to CASSFPGQTNSPLHF.

This rearrangement joins TRBV6-1 to TRBJ1-4; perhaps TRBD1 as D (6 bases). Germline V CDR1 and CDR2: MNHNS, SASEGT. The CDR3 length is 16 residues. V shed 6 bases and J shed 0 bases, with 14 bases lying between them. CDR3 amino acids: CASRTGVYATNEKLFF. The CDR3 DNA sequence: TGTGCCAGCAGGACAGGAGTTTATGCAACTAATGAAAAACTGTTTTTT.

The chain joins TRBV20-1 to TRBJ2-5; TRBD1 matches at 8 bases. Germline assignment: CDR1 DFQATT and CDR2 SNEGSKA (reference sequence). There are 13 residues in the CDR3. Trimming at V came to 5 bases and at J to 5 bases, leaving 7 bases not matched to a gene. CDR3 coding DNA: TGCAGTGCTCCAAGGACAGGGAGGGAGACCCAGTACTTC. Its translation: CSAPRTGRETQYF.

This clonotype appeared a few times. This chain connects TRBV11-2 to TRBJ1-6; 9 positions agree with TRBD1. With 3 bases clipped from V and 10 bases from J, the junction kept 16 bases outside the gene matches. Germline V gene lookup returns CDR1 SGHAT and CDR2 FQNNGV. The CDR3 runs to 18 residues. The CDR3 protein is CASSFLPWDRVKVSPLHF. In nucleotides, the CDR3 is TGTGCCAGCAGCTTCCTTCCTTGGGACAGGGTAAAAGTATCACCCCTCCACTTT.

This clonotype was seen many times. The CDR3 coding sequence is TGTGCCAGCACCCTGGCTAGCGGGAGAAACGAGCAGTACTTC. It yields the protein CASTLASGRNEQYF. The V gene is TRBV6-6, the J gene TRBJ2-7, with 10 nucleotides matching TRBD2. Germline V gene sequence: CDR1 MNHNY, CDR2 SVGAGI (reference sequence). V gave up 7 bases and J gave up 5 bases; unmatched junction bases: 8. This CDR3 contains 14 residues.

The V gene is TRBV12-3 or TRBV12-4, the J gene TRBJ1-5; 8 bases are a match to TRBD1. The CDR3 contains 18 residues. Germline trimming cut 4 bases from V and 0 bases from J; bases unmatched to any gene: 11. CDR3 sequence reads: CASSSEDTGGYSNQPQHF. In DNA form, the CDR3 reads TGTGCCAGCAGTTCCGAAGACACAGGGGGGTATAGCAATCAGCCCCAGCATTTT.

The sample holds many counts of this clonotype. The rearrangement links TRBV20-1 to TRBJ2-3, with TRBD1 matching over 10 bases. J lost 0 bases, V lost 6 bases, and 6 bases had no gene match. Per the germline V gene, CDR1 is DFQATT and CDR2 is SNEGSKA (reference sequence). The CDR3 length is 15 residues. The CDR3 DNA is TGCAGTGCCCCAGGGACAGGGGCTAGCACAGATACGCAGTATTTT. Encoded protein: CSAPGTGASTDTQYF.

This clonotype was seen a few times. The chain links TRBV20-1 to TRBJ2-7; 7 bases map to TRBD2. Per germline, CDR1 DFQATT and CDR2 SNEGSKA (reference sequence). The CDR3 contains 13 residues. Trimming took 5 bases from V and 2 from J; bases not matched to a gene: 6. CDR3 sequence: CSAQVGGAYEQYF. The CDR3 DNA is TGCAGTGCTCAGGTTGGGGGGGCCTACGAGCAGTACTTC.

This clonotype occurred a few times. V is TRBV5-5 and J is TRBJ2-2; the D gene could be TRBD1 or TRBD2 (5 bases each). Germline V CDR1 and CDR2: SGHKS, YYEKEE (reference sequence). The CDR3 loop spans 14 amino acids. The ends were cut back, 4 bases at V and 1 base at J, with 8 bases in the middle. CDR3 loop: CASSRDGNTGELFF. CDR3 DNA sequence: TGTGCCAGCAGCCGGGACGGGAACACCGGGGAGCTGTTTTTT.

This clonotype was recorded at least ten times. The chain recombines TRBV5-1 with TRBJ2-1; the match to TRBD2 covers 8 bases. CDR1 and CDR2 from the germline V gene are SGHRS and YFSETQ. The CDR3 contains 16 residues. V lost 1 base, J lost 2 bases, and 5 bases stayed unmatched. The CDR3 sequence: CASSLRVSGTYNEQFF. The CDR3 DNA follows: TGCGCCAGCAGCTTGCGTGTTAGCGGGACCTACAATGAGCAGTTCTTC.